This TCR beta chain was identified in a study of blood T cell repertoires in COVID-19. J was trimmed by 4 bases and V by 6 bases; bases with no gene match: 12. Germline V gives CDR1 MDHEN, CDR2 SYDVKM. The length of the CDR3 is 16 residues. This table comes from immunoSEQ multiplex PCR, and its TCRdb copy is limited to in-frame clones, with some not included. This table has 150,000 to 200,000 clones, 70% to 90% appearing once. The rearrangement links TRBV28 to TRBJ1-2, with 9 bases aligning to TRBD1. Sequenced input: PBMCs or T cells enriched from blood (not recorded which). The source is a woman under 30 who had recovered from COVID-19. The CDR3 DNA is TGTGCCAGCAGACAGGGGGCGCAGAAATTTCCCTATGGCTACACCTTC. This codes for CASRQGAQKFPYGYTF.